Described below is a single T cell receptor beta chain sequence and its context. Its cognate antigen has yet to be identified. Base qualities were left out, and no much larger clone turns up one base away. The method behind the library was the immunoSEQ multiplex PCR assay. The table comes from immuneACCESS by way of TCRdb, which keeps in-frame sequences with V and J called. Part of the clones is missing from these tables; in studies checked, under half for an unresolved V gene and the rest for unknown reasons. The sample table shows nearly 70,000 clones, and approximately 89% are seen once. The top ten hold roughly 5% of the sample. The germline V gene yields SGDLS for CDR1 and YYNGEE for CDR2. V and J lose 0 bases and 0 bases, and a span of 8 bases separates them. Including the terminal cysteine and phenylalanine, the CDR3 comprises 15 residues. Of the read, only the CDR3 DNA is kept; its 45 bases are in frame from base 1.

The source of the sample is a study of technical replicates of blood from a handful of donors (TCRdb year 2017). In this chain, TRBV9 is recombined with TRBJ2-3; the D gene remains uncertain. The sequence was obtained from a human donor in good health. Some clones in this sample may be carry-over from other donors' samples. The sequencing input was PBMCs. The CDR3 protein: CASSVDSLSTDTQYF. The sequence in DNA is TGTGCCAGCAGCGTAGATAGCCTAAGCACAGATACGCAGTATTTT.